This passage covers 30 T cell receptor beta chains from one sample sequenced in a study. TCRdb reprocessed the 5' RACE reads via MiXCR and lists one record per CDR3 protein. The sample includes 55,000 to 80,000 distinct CDR3 sequences, around a fifth of them seen just once. Sequencing was done on a sample of memory CD4+ T cells sorted from a lymph node. The subset was: memory CD4+ T cells, CD4+CD45RO+CD25-. All receptors come from a female donor with breast cancer.

A few counts support this clonotype. The J gene is TRBJ1-1, the V gene TRBV6-5; 9 bases match TRBD1. CDR1 is MNHEY, CDR2 SVGAGI, per germline. The CDR3 totals 19 residues. With 6 bases clipped from V and 3 bases from J, the junction kept 20 bases outside the gene matches. CDR3 DNA sequence: TGTGCCAGCAGCCCCCGTATCGGGACAGGGTTTTCGGGGTACACTGAAGCTTTCTTT. This encodes CASSPRIGTGFSGYTEAFF.

A word on this clonotype: The conserved closing phenylalanine or tryptophan is absent in this CDR3, likely reflecting a read error. The chain employs TRBV7-6 and TRBJ2-5, with D unclear. The ends were cut back, 5 bases at V and 0 bases at J, with 10 bases in the middle. This CDR3 comprises 14 residues. Per the germline V gene, CDR1 is SGHVS and CDR2 is FNYEAQ. The CDR3 nucleotides are TGTGCCAGCAGCCCTCTAGGATACCAAGAGACCCAGTACTTG. This translates into CASSPLGYQETQYL.

This clonotype was counted between two and nine times. This chain joins TRBV20-1 and TRBJ2-5; 7 bases match TRBD1. The CDR3 is made up of 13 amino acids. With V trimmed by 3 bases and J by 5 bases, 6 bases remained unmatched. The V gene's germline CDR1 is DFQATT and CDR2 SNEGSKA (reference sequence). In nucleotides, the CDR3 is TGCAGTGCTAGGCCGGGACAGTCGGAGACCCAGTACTTC. Protein product: CSARPGQSETQYF.

This clonotype was detected a few times. This chain uses TRBV9 with TRBJ2-1, with 11 bases aligning to TRBD2. The germline V gene has CDR1 SGDLS and CDR2 YYNGEE. Trimming removed 4 bases from V and 2 bases from J; junction bases left unmatched: 2. The CDR3 covers 15 residues. The CDR3 is CASSLSGGAYNEQFF. In DNA, the CDR3 is TGTGCCAGCAGCCTTAGCGGGGGGGCCTACAATGAGCAGTTCTTC.

The sample holds many counts of this clonotype. The rearrangement uses TRBV20-1 and TRBJ1-5; D remains unclear. The CDR3 is 13 amino acids. The V end lost 7 bases, the J end lost 2 bases, and 12 bases lay between the germline ends. Germline V gene sequence: CDR1 DFQATT, CDR2 SNEGSKA (reference sequence). CDR3 sequence: CSVGGPRNQPQHF. CDR3 nucleotide sequence: TGCAGTGTAGGAGGTCCACGCAATCAGCCCCAGCATTTT.

V gene TRBV12-3 or TRBV12-4 combines with J gene TRBJ2-7; D remains unclear. The V and J ends lost 1 base and 3 bases respectively, with 7 bases between them. This CDR3 spans 13 amino acids. This CDR3 is CASSLVAVYEQYF. In DNA, the CDR3 is TGTGCCAGCAGTTTAGTCGCCGTCTACGAGCAGTACTTC.

As for this clonotype: This may be a read error: a much more frequent sequence differs by one nucleotide. The chain links TRBV20-1 to TRBJ2-1; possibly TRBD1 for D (6 bases). Per germline, CDR1 DFQATT and CDR2 SNEGSKA (reference sequence). The CDR3 length is 12 residues. The CDR3: CSAQGTNNEQLF. For the CDR3, the DNA is TGCAGTGCCCAAGGGACAAACAATGAGCAGCTCTTC.

The V and J genes are TRBV29-1 and TRBJ1-2, with 10 bases aligning to TRBD1. The J segment lost 2 bases and the V segment lost 7 bases, leaving 7 bases of the junction unmatched. The CDR3 is made up of 14 amino acids. CDR1 is SQVTM, CDR2 ANQGSEA, per germline. CDR3 sequence (DNA): TGCAGCGCAAAGGGACAGGGGAGAAACTATGGCTACACCTTC. Translated, it gives CSAKGQGRNYGYTF.

Turning to this clonotype: The CDR3 carries no conserved terminal phenylalanine or tryptophan, so it likely arises from a read error. The rearrangement joins TRBV5-1 to TRBJ1-1; the D gene is possibly TRBD1 (5 bases). This CDR3 contains 13 residues. The V gene's germline CDR1 is SGHRS and CDR2 YFSETQ. CDR3 nucleotides: TGCGCCAGCAGGTTGGGGGAGGCCCGTGAAGCTTTCCTT. Protein product: CASRLGEAREAFL.

The rearrangement uses TRBV5-1 and TRBJ2-5; 8 bases agree with TRBD2. The ends lost 6 bases at V and 5 bases at J; junction bases unmatched: 6. The CDR3 spans 13 residues. Per germline, CDR1 SGHRS and CDR2 YFSETQ. This CDR3 reads CASTLAEGETQYF. The CDR3 nucleotides read TGCGCCAGCACACTAGCGGAGGGGGAGACCCAGTACTTC.

The rearrangement joins TRBV29-1 to TRBJ1-2, with 8 bases aligning to TRBD1. In germline, CDR1 is SQVTM, CDR2 ANQGSEA. After removal of 6 bases from V and 8 bases from J, the junction contained 11 bases not matched to a gene. The CDR3 spans 13 residues. CDR3 sequence reads: CSVPRGQAEGYTF. The DNA of the CDR3 is TGCAGCGTCCCCAGGGGACAGGCGGAGGGCTACACCTTC.

V and J are TRBV6-2 or TRBV6-3 and TRBJ1-1; D might be TRBD1 (6 bases). The CDR3 sequence is 16 residues long. Germline CDR1 reads MNHEY; CDR2 reads SVGEGT. Trimming left V 5 bases short and J 1 base short, with 17 bases between. CDR3 residues: CASSTGNREGNTEAFF. CDR3 nucleotide sequence: TGTGCCAGCAGTACGGGAAACAGGGAGGGGAACACTGAAGCTTTCTTT.

This clonotype has just a few counts. The chain employs TRBV7-2 and TRBJ2-7; D remains unclear. The germline V gene has CDR1 SGHTA and CDR2 FQGNSA. Trimming removed 5 bases from V and 1 base from J, with 9 bases in between. The CDR3 is made up of 13 amino acids. CDR3 residues: CASSPRYSYEQYF. Here the CDR3 DNA reads TGTGCCAGCAGCCCGAGGTATTCCTACGAGCAGTACTTC.

Remarks on this clonotype: A read error is likely, as this CDR3 ends without the conserved phenylalanine or tryptophan. This chain connects TRBV5-1 to TRBJ2-2, with D perhaps matching TRBD2 (6 bases). V was trimmed by 0 bases and J by 4 bases, leaving 10 bases between them. Germline CDR1 is SGHRS and CDR2 is YFSETQ. This CDR3 is built from 15 residues. CDR3 protein: CASSLVGLRTGELFS. The CDR3 DNA is TGCGCCAGCAGCTTGGTGGGACTCCGCACCGGGGAGCTGTTTTCT.

The chain couples TRBV20-1 to TRBJ2-7, with TRBD1 matching 8 bases. Germline trimming cut 0 bases from V and 1 base from J; bases unmatched to any gene: 5. Germline-derived CDR1 and CDR2 are DFQATT and SNEGSKA (reference sequence). The length of the CDR3 is 15 residues. The CDR3 DNA sequence: TGCAGTGCTAGAGATAGAGGGACAGGTTCCTACGAGCAGTACTTC. Amino acid sequence: CSARDRGTGSYEQYF.

V is TRBV7-2 and J is TRBJ2-5; TRBD1 matches at 8 bases. V trimming: 5 bases; J trimming: 5 bases; junction bases outside the gene matches: 7. The CDR3 is 14 amino acids. CDR1 SGHTA and CDR2 FQGNSA come from the germline V gene. CDR3 loop: CASSPRTGSETQYF. The CDR3 DNA sequence: TGTGCCAGCAGCCCTCGGACAGGGTCGGAGACCCAGTACTTC. Full variable domain (outside the CDR3, taken from reference TRBV7-2 and TRBJ2-5): GAGVSQSPSNKVTEKGKDVELRCDPISGHTALYWYRQSLGQGLEFLIYFQGNSAPDKSGLPSDRFSAERTGGSVSTLTIQRTQQEDSAVYLCASSPRTGSETQYFGPGTRLLVL.

This clonotype was seen ten or more times. The CDR3 nucleotides are TGTGCCAGCAGCTCCCCTGACAGGGGGCATGGCTACACCTTC. This translates into CASSSPDRGHGYTF. V and J are TRBV5-6 and TRBJ1-2; 10 positions agree with TRBD1. The CDR3 covers 14 residues. Germline values: CDR1 SGHDT, CDR2 YYEEEE. V shed 3 bases, J shed 6 bases, and the junction held 5 bases outside the gene matches.

In its sample, this clonotype was seen a few times. The chain joins TRBV20-1 to TRBJ1-5, with 7 bases that match TRBD1. The CDR3 totals 15 residues. In germline, CDR1 is DFQATT, CDR2 SNEGSKA (reference sequence). V dropped 5 bases and J dropped 6; count of bases not matched to a gene: 13. CDR3 in amino acids: CSALPRGGGFQPQHF. The DNA for the CDR3 is TGCAGTGCTCTTCCCAGGGGGGGTGGATTTCAGCCCCAGCATTTT.

This clonotype was seen more than once but under ten times. This chain joins TRBV7-3 and TRBJ2-7; D gene uncertain. The V gene's germline CDR1 is SGHTA and CDR2 FQGTGA. The V gene lost 1 base and the J gene lost 6 bases, with 10 bases spanning the gap. CDR3 size: 13 residues. For the CDR3, the DNA is TGTGCCAGCAGCTTAATCCCAGGACGCGAGCAGTACTTC. This encodes CASSLIPGREQYF.

In its sample, this clonotype was seen a few times. This sequence joins TRBV5-6 and TRBJ1-5; D unclear. Looked up from germline, CDR1 is SGHDT and CDR2 is YYEEEE. This CDR3 comprises 13 residues. V was cut by 0 bases and J by 7 bases, with 8 bases left in between. The CDR3 loop reads CASSLGVGQPQHF. Written as DNA, the CDR3 is TGTGCCAGCAGCTTGGGGGTGGGACAGCCCCAGCATTTT.

Only a few counts were recorded for this clonotype. The chain has TRBV28 and TRBJ1-6; perhaps TRBD1 as D (6 bases). In germline, CDR1 is MDHEN, CDR2 SYDVKM. V was trimmed by 5 bases and J by 7 bases, leaving 18 bases between them. This CDR3 contains 16 residues. The CDR3 loop is CASSTWAGAGNSPLHF. CDR3 sequence (DNA): TGTGCCAGCAGTACCTGGGCGGGGGCAGGAAATTCACCCCTCCACTTT.

The gene calls are TRBV5-1 and TRBJ2-3; D could derive from TRBD1 or TRBD2 (6 bases each). Germline lookup yields CDR1 SGHRS and CDR2 YFSETQ. The V gene lost 1 base and the J gene lost 3 bases, with 15 bases spanning the gap. This CDR3 has 16 residues. In DNA, the CDR3 is TGCGCCAGCAGCTTGTCTCTGGGGGGCCGTACAGATACGCAGTATTTT. Translating gives CASSLSLGGRTDTQYF. Full variable domain (remainder filled in from reference TRBV5-1 and TRBJ2-3): KAGVTQTPRYLIKTRGQQVTLSCSPISGHRSVSWYQQTPGQGLQFLFEYFSETQRNKGNFPGRFSGRQFSNSRSEMNVSTLELGDSALYLCASSLSLGGRTDTQYFGPGTRLTVL.

The V gene is TRBV5-1, the J gene TRBJ1-1; D gene uncertain. From germline, CDR1 is SGHRS and CDR2 YFSETQ. The CDR3 totals 13 residues. V was cut by 0 bases and J by 1 base, with 4 bases left in between. The chain's CDR3 is CASSLGKNTEAFF. CDR3 coding DNA: TGCGCCAGCAGCTTGGGGAAGAACACTGAAGCTTTCTTT.

The J gene is TRBJ2-1, the V gene TRBV9; 14 bases map to TRBD2. There are 16 residues in the CDR3. V lost 3 bases, J lost 9 bases, and 8 bases stayed unmatched. CDR1 and CDR2 from the germline V gene are SGDLS and YYNGEE. CDR3 bases: TGTGCCAGCAGCGCCCCCCACGGACTAGCGGGAGGTGAGCAGTTCTTC. Residues: CASSAPHGLAGGEQFF. The whole variable domain, remainder taken from reference TRBV9 and TRBJ2-1, is DSGVTQTPKHLITATGQRVTLRCSPRSGDLSVYWYQQSLDQGLQFLIQYYNGEERAKGNILERFSAQQFPDLHSELNLSSLELGDSALYFCASSAPHGLAGGEQFFGPGTRLTVL.

This clonotype came up a few times. V and J are TRBV10-2 and TRBJ1-1; D not certain. Germline V lookup: CDR1 WSHSY, CDR2 SAAADI. Trimming left V 3 bases short and J 0 bases short, with 8 bases between. The CDR3 spans 14 residues. CDR3 region: CASSDGEVNTEAFF. The CDR3 DNA sequence: TGCGCCAGCAGTGACGGGGAAGTGAACACTGAAGCTTTCTTT.

This sequence joins TRBV5-1 and TRBJ1-2; no clear D. V lost 2 bases to trimming and J lost 2 bases, with 10 bases between them. In germline, CDR1 is SGHRS, CDR2 YFSETQ. CDR3 length equals 14 residues. The chain's CDR3 is CASSFRQPNYGYTF. CDR3 DNA sequence: TGCGCCAGCAGCTTTAGGCAACCCAACTATGGCTACACCTTC. Combining the CDR3 with reference TRBV5-1 and TRBJ1-2 gives the whole variable domain KAGVTQTPRYLIKTRGQQVTLSCSPISGHRSVSWYQQTPGQGLQFLFEYFSETQRNKGNFPGRFSGRQFSNSRSEMNVSTLELGDSALYLCASSFRQPNYGYTFGSGTRLTVV.

The V and J genes are TRBV5-1 and TRBJ1-1; TRBD1 aligns across 8 bases. From germline, CDR1 is SGHRS and CDR2 YFSETQ. J lost 7 bases, V lost 3 bases, and 11 bases had no gene match. This CDR3 comprises 15 residues. This chain's CDR3 is CASSSTGDSLLEAFF. CDR3 sequence (DNA): TGCGCCAGCAGCTCGACAGGGGACTCATTACTTGAAGCTTTCTTT.

This clonotype has just a few counts. This sequence joins TRBV28 and TRBJ1-2, with D possibly matching TRBD1 (6 bases). Trimming cost V 4 bases and J 4 bases, with 19 bases left between them. This CDR3 is built from 16 residues. Germline V gives CDR1 MDHEN, CDR2 SYDVKM. The CDR3 is CASSSQTGSTPYGYTF. CDR3 sequence (DNA): TGTGCCAGCAGTTCGCAGACAGGCTCAACGCCCTATGGCTACACCTTC.

This clonotype was picked up many times. The chain couples TRBV5-1 to TRBJ1-1; D not certain. The CDR3 contains 14 residues. Trimming took 3 bases from V and 0 from J, leaving 9 bases between them. Germline V gene sequence: CDR1 SGHRS, CDR2 YFSETQ. CDR3 sequence (DNA): TGCGCCAGCAGCTCCTTCACCCTGAACACTGAAGCTTTCTTT. Translated: CASSSFTLNTEAFF.

The rearrangement uses TRBV20-1 and TRBJ2-7; perhaps TRBD2 as D (5 bases). Trimming shortened V by 6 bases and J by 4 bases, and 22 bases separated the two germline ends. CDR1 and CDR2 (germline): DFQATT, SNEGSKA (reference sequence). The CDR3 is 15 residues long. CDR3 residues: CSATPASLDSYEQYF. The DNA for the CDR3 is TGCAGTGCGACTCCCGCTAGCCTAGATTCTTACGAGCAGTACTTC.